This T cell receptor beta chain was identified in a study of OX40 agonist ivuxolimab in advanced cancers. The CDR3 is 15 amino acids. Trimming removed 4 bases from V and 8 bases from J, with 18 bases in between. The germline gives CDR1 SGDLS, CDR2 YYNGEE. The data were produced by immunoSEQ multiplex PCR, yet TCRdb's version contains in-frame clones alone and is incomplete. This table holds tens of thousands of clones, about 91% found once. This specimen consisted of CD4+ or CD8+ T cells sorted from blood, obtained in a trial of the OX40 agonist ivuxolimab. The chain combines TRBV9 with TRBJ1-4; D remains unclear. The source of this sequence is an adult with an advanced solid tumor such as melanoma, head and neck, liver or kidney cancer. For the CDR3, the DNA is TGTGCCAGCAGCCCCGATTCGGGTTTGAGGGAAAAACTGTTTTTT. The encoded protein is CASSPDSGLREKLFF.